Listed below are T cell receptor beta chains from one sample, sequenced in a study of OX40 agonist ivuxolimab in advanced cancers. Here immunoSEQ multiplex PCR was the method, and the copy in TCRdb shows in-frame clones only, minus some. In the table there are more than 85,000 clones, about 83% of which are singletons. The material was CD4+ or CD8+ T cells sorted from blood, obtained in a trial of the OX40 agonist ivuxolimab. The receptor set was obtained from an adult with an advanced solid tumor such as melanoma, head and neck, liver or kidney cancer. Both conserved end residues are part of each CDR3. A D gene is named only where the DNA matches it firmly.

TRBV7-9	TRBD1	TRBJ1-2	13	TGTGCCAGCAGCCCGAGGGGGCTATGGGGCTACACCTTC	CASSPRGLWGYTF
TRBV27	TRBD1	TRBJ2-2	15	TGTGCCAGCAGCAGACAGGGATCAATCCCCGGGGAGCTGTTTTTT	CASSRQGSIPGELFF
TRBV9	-	TRBJ2-7	14	TGTGCCAGCAGCGTAGGGGGTTTCACCTACGAGCAGTACTTC	CASSVGGFTYEQYF
TRBV5-1	-	TRBJ2-7	16	TGCGCCAGCAAGGGAGGCTTAGGACCGCAACCCTACGAGCAGTACTTC	CASKGGLGPQPYEQYF
TRBV6-5	-	TRBJ1-1	15	TGTGCCAGCCGGACCCATTCTTCGGAAACAGGATGGGCTTTCTTT	CASRTHSSETGWAFF
TRBV5-1	-	TRBJ1-5	15	TGCGCCAGCAGCTTGGCGGGTATACGCAATCAGCCCCAGCATTTT	CASSLAGIRNQPQHF
TRBV11-2	TRBD2	TRBJ2-7	15	TGTGCCAGCAGCTCGTTAGCGGGGGAAACCTACGAGCAGTACTTC	CASSSLAGETYEQYF
TRBV18	-	TRBJ1-1	15	TGTGCCAGCTCAGCGGACCTCCTCACGTACACTGAAGCTTTCTTT	CASSADLLTYTEAFF
TRBV29-1	-	TRBJ1-4	11	TGCAGCGTTGGGCGGGAAGAAAAACTGTTTTTT	CSVGREEKLFF
TRBV5-5	-	TRBJ1-1	11	TGTGCCAGCAGCGGACAGATTGAAGCTTTCTTT	CASSGQIEAFF
TRBV6-5	TRBD2	TRBJ2-2	15	TGTGCCAGCAGTTATGTGCGGGGGGTAGCCGGGGAGCTGTTTTTT	CASSYVRGVAGELFF
TRBV5-1	-	TRBJ2-2	15	TGCGCCAGCAGCTTGAAGAACAGATACACCGGGGAGCTGTTTTTT	CASSLKNRYTGELFF
TRBV7-2	-	TRBJ2-1	13	TGTGCCAGCAGCGGGCAGTCCTACAATGAGCAGTTCTTC	CASSGQSYNEQFF
TRBV19	-	TRBJ1-1	13	TGTGCCAGTAGAATCCCAGGGGCGACTGAAGCTTTCTTT	CASRIPGATEAFF
TRBV7-9	-	TRBJ1-5	14	TGTGCCAGCCAAGCGGACACTTTAATTCAGCCCCAGCATTTT	CASQADTLIQPQHF